Below, one TCR beta chain is given with its context. These data are taken from a study of blood T cell repertoires in COVID-19. Generated by immunoSEQ multiplex PCR, the TCRdb table keeps only in-frame clones and is missing some. The table records some 140,000 clones, about four fifths of them present only once. CDR1 and CDR2 (germline): SQVTM, ANQGSEA. Trimming removed 6 bases at V and 5 bases at J, with 14 bases between. This CDR3 is built from 12 residues. Material for sequencing was peripheral blood. This TCR came from an older man with acute or convalescent COVID-19. The chain has TRBV29-1 and TRBJ2-7; D may be TRBD1 (7 bases). The CDR3 DNA is TGCAGCGTGGAGGGACAGACAAACGAGCAGTACTTC. It yields the protein CSVEGQTNEQYF.